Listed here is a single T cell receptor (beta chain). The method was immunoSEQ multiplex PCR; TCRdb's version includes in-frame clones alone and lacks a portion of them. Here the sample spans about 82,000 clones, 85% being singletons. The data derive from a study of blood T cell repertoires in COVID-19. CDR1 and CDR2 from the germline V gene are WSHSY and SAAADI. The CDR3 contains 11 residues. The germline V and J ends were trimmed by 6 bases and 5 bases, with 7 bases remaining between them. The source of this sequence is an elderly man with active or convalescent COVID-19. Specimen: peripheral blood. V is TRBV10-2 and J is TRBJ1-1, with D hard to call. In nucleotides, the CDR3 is TGCGCCAGCAGCTTACAGACTGAAGCTTTCTTT. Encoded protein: CASSLQTEAFF.